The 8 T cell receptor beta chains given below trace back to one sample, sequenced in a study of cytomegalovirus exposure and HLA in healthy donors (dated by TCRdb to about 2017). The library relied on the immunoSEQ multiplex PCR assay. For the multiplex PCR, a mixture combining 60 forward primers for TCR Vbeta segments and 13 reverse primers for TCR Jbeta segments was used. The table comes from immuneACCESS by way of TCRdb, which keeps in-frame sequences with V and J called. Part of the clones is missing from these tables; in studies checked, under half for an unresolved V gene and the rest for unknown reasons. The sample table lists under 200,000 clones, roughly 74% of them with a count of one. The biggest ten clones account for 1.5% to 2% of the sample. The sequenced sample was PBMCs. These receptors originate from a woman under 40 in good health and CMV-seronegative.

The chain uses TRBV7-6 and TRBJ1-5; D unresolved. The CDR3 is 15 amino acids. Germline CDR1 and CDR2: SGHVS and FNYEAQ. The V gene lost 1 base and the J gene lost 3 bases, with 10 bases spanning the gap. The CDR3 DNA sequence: TGTGCCAGCAGCTTAGACGGGTTGGACAATCAGCCCCAGCATTTT. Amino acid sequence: CASSLDGLDNQPQHF.

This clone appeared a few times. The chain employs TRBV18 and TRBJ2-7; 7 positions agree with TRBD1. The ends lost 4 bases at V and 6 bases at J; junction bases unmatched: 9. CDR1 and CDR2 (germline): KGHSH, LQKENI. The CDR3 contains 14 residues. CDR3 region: CASSQGAPVGEQYF. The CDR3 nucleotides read TGTGCCAGCTCACAGGGGGCCCCCGTCGGCGAGCAGTACTTC.

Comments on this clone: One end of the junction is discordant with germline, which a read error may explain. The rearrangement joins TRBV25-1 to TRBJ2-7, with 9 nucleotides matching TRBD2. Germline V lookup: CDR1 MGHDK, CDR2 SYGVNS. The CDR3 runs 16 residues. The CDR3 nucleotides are TGTGCCAGCAGTGATCGTAAAGCGGGAGGTCAATTTTTTCCCTCTTTC. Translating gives CASSDRKAGGQFFPSF.

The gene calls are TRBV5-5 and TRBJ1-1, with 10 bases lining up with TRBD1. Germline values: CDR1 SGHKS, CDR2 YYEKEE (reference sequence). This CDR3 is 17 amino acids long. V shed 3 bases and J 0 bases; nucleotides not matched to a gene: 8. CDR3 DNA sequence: TGTGCCAGCAGCTGGAGACAGGGGGCGAATTTGAACACTGAAGCTTTCTTT. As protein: CASSWRQGANLNTEAFF.

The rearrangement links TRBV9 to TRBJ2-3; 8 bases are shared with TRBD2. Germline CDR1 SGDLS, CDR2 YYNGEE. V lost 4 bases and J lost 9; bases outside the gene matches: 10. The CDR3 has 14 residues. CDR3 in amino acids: CASSLEGGGGTQYF. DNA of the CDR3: TGTGCCAGCAGCCTTGAGGGGGGCGGGGGGACGCAGTATTTT.

The CDR3 loop is CASSELDRVSGYTF. The DNA for the CDR3 is TGTGCCAGCAGTGAATTGGACAGGGTCTCTGGCTACACCTTC. This chain links TRBV25-1 with TRBJ1-2; 8 bases fit TRBD1. This CDR3 has 14 amino acids. Per germline, CDR1 MGHDK and CDR2 SYGVNS. V shed 1 base, J shed 7 bases, and the junction held 5 bases outside the gene matches.

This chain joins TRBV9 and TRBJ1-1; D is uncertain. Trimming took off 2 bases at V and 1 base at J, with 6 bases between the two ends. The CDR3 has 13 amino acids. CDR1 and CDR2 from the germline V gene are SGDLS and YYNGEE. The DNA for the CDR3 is TGTGCCAGCAGCGTGAGAGGGAACACTGAAGCTTTCTTT. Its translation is CASSVRGNTEAFF.

CDR3 DNA: TGTGCCATCAGTCAGGGAAATCAGCCCCAGCATTTT. It is translated as CAISQGNQPQHF. The V gene is TRBV10-3, the J gene TRBJ1-5, with D perhaps TRBD1 (5 bases). The CDR3 covers 12 residues. With 5 bases removed from V and 4 bases from J, the gap between germline ends came to 6 bases. CDR1 and CDR2 (germline): ENHRY, SYGVKD.